The 3 T cell receptor beta chains given below trace back to one sample, sequenced in a study of T cell responses to AZD1222 COVID-19 vaccine. Assay used: immunoSEQ multiplex PCR; TCRdb lists only in-frame clones, some missing. Here the sample spans 120,000 or so clones, 91% being singletons. Source: peripheral blood, taken on day 0 of AZD1222 vaccination. The receptors originated from an adult in good health.

The V gene is TRBV4-2, the J gene TRBJ2-5; D unclear. V lost 1 base to trimming and J lost 5 bases, with 11 bases between them. CDR3 length: 14 residues. In germline, CDR1 is LGHNA, CDR2 YNFKEQ. CDR3 amino acids: CASSQAFPQETQYF. For the CDR3, the DNA is TGTGCCAGCAGCCAAGCGTTTCCCCAGGAGACCCAGTACTTC.

The rearrangement uses TRBV6-5 and TRBJ1-5; D is unresolved. This CDR3 is built from 13 residues. V lost 8 bases and J lost 9, with 17 bases in between. The germline CDR1 and CDR2 sequences are MNHEY and SVGAGI. CDR3 protein: CASGPSLYWPQHF. The DNA of the CDR3 is TGTGCCAGCGGCCCTTCCCTATATTGGCCCCAGCATTTT.

This clone was seen more than once but under ten times. The gene calls are TRBV7-8 and TRBJ2-2, with D possibly matching TRBD2 (6 bases). Germline V CDR1 and CDR2: SGHVS, FQNEAQ. Trimming stripped 5 bases from V and 3 bases from J, with 13 bases between. The CDR3 extends over 15 amino acids. The CDR3 bases are TGTGCCAGCAGCCCCTCCGGACTATACACCGGGGAGCTGTTTTTT. Translation: CASSPSGLYTGELFF.